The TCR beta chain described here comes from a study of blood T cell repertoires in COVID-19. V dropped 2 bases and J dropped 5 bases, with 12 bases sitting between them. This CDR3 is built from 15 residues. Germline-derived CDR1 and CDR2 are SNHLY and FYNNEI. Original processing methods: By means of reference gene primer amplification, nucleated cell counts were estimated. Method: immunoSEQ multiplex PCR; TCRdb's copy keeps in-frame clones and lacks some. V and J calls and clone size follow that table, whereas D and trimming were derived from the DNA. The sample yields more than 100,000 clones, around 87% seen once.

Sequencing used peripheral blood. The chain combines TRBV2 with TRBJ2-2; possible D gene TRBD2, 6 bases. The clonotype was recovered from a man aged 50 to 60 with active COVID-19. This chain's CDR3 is CASSESVGGTGELFF. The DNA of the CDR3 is TGTGCCAGCAGTGAATCGGTGGGGGGAACCGGGGAGCTGTTTTTT.